This TCR beta chain was observed in a study of blood T cell repertoires in COVID-19. Study summary: Samples representing acute and convalescent COVID-19 were sourced from the United States, Italy and Spain. From T cells, B-cell-depleted T cells, or PBMCs came the material, which was cDNA or gDNA.

Original data processing: Reference gene primer amplification in the assay estimated nucleated cell counts. Sequencing was performed with immunoSEQ multiplex PCR; in TCRdb, only in-frame clones are kept and a portion is missing. That table gives V, J and clone size, and the DNA gave D and trimming. The sample includes tens of thousands of clones, approximately 80% seen only once; the top ten take around 7%. Looked up from germline, CDR1 is SNHLY and CDR2 is FYNNEI. Trimming took 7 bases from V and 5 from J, leaving 14 bases between them. This CDR3 is built from 14 residues. The clonotype was recovered from a man aged 70 or older with acute or convalescent COVID-19. The sequencing sample was made of peripheral blood. V and J are TRBV2 and TRBJ2-2, with D unclear. CDR3 in amino acids: CASNVTPLTGELFF. The CDR3 DNA sequence: TGTGCCAGCAATGTGACTCCTCTAACCGGGGAGCTGTTTTTT. The full variable domain, its missing parts supplied by reference TRBV2 and TRBJ2-2, is EPEVTQTPSHQVTQMGQEVILRCVPISNHLYFYWYRQILGQKVEFLVSFYNNEISEKSEIFDDQFSVERPDGSNFTLKIRSTKLEDSAMYFCASNVTPLTGELFFGEGSRLTVL.